This record covers a single TCR beta chain. As yet, its antigen is unknown. Samples underwent the assay at deep level. Produced via immunoSEQ multiplex PCR; TCRdb's table is partial and in-frame only. The sample shows fewer than 800,000 clones, approximately 90% of them seen only once. The sample is drawn from a study of shared clonotypes between healthy human individuals. Study-level information: The study drew on two women and a few men aged 18 to 49 as donors.

Study-wide results and limits: Naive subsets generally exceeded memory subsets in estimated richness.

CD45RO-negative, CCR7-selected cells formed the naive CD8 fraction, which excluded terminally differentiated effector memory CD45RA+ cells. Each sample came from a Caucasian adult donor living in Nashville, Tennessee. The germline V and J ends were trimmed by 4 bases and 7 bases, with 16 bases remaining between them. The CDR3 spans 14 residues. Germline-derived CDR1 and CDR2 are SGHRS and YFSETQ. This chain links TRBV5-1 with TRBJ2-3; no reliable D call. This receptor was taken from a man aged 25-40 years in good health. Sample: naive CD8+ T cells sorted from blood. CDR3 sequence (DNA): TGCGCCAGCAGCACCAATTCGGGTGTGAATACGCAGTATTTT. Encoded protein: CASSTNSGVNTQYF.